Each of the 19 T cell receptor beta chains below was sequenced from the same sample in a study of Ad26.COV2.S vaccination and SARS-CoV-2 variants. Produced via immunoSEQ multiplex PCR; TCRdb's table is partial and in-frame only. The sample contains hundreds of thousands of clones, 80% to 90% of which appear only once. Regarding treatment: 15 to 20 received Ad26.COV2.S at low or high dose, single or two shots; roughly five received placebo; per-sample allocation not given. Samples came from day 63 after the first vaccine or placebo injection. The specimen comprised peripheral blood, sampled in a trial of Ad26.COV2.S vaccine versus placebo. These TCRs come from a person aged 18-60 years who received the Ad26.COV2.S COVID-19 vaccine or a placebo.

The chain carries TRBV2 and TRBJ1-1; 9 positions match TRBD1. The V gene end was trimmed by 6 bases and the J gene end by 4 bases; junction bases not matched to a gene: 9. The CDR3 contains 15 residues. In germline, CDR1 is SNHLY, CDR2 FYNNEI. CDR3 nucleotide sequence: TGTGCCAGCAGACACGCGGGACAGGGAAGCACTGAAGCTTTCTTT. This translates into CASRHAGQGSTEAFF.

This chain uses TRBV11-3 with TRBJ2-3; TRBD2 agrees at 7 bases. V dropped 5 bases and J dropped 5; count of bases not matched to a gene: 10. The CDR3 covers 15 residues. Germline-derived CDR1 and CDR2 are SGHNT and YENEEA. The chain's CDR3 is CASSQGRGVIDTQYF. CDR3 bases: TGTGCCAGCAGCCAGGGCCGGGGGGTTATAGATACGCAGTATTTT.

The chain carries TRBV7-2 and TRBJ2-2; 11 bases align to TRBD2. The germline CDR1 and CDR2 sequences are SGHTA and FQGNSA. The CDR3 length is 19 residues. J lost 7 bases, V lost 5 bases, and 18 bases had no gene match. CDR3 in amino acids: CASSPLQLTSGGESGELFF. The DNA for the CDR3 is TGTGCCAGCAGCCCCTTACAACTTACTAGCGGGGGCGAGAGCGGGGAGCTGTTTTTT.

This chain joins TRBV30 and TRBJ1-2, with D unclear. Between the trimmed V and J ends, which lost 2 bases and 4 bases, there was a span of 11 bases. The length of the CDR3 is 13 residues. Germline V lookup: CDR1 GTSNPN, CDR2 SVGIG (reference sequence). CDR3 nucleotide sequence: TGTGCCTGGAGTTCCCTCTGCGGCTATGGCTACACCTTC. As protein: CAWSSLCGYGYTF.

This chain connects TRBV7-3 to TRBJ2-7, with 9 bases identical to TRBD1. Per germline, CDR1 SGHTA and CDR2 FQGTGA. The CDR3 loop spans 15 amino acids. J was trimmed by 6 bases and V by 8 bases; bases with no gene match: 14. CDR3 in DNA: TGTGCCAGCTCTCAACCGGGACAGGGTTGTAGCGAGCAGTACTTC. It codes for CASSQPGQGCSEQYF.

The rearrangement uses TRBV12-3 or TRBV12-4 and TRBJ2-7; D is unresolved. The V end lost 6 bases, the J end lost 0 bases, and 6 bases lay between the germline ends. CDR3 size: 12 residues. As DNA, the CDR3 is TGTGCCAGCAGCCACAGCTCCTACGAGCAGTACTTC. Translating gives CASSHSSYEQYF.

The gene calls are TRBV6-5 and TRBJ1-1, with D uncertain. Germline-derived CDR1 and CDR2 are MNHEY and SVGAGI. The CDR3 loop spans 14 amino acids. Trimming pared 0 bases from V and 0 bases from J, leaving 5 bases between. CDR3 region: CASSYSIMNTEAFF. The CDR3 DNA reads TGTGCCAGCAGTTACTCGATAATGAACACTGAAGCTTTCTTT.

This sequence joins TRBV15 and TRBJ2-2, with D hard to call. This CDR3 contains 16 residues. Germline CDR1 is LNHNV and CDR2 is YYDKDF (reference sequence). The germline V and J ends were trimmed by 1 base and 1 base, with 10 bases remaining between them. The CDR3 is CATSRGRLLNTGELFF. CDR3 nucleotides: TGTGCCACCAGCAGAGGCCGGCTGCTGAACACCGGGGAGCTGTTTTTT.

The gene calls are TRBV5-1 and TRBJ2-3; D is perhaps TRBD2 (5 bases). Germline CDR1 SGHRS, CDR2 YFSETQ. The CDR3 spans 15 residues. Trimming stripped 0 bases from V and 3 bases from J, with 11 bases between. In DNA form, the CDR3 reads TGCGCCAGCAGCTTGGAAGTTGCGGGTACAGATACGCAGTATTTT. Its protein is CASSLEVAGTDTQYF.

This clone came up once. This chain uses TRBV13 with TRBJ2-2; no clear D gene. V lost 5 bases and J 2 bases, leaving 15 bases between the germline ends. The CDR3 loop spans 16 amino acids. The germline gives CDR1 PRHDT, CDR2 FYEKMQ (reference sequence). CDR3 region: CASSPPKEANTGELFF. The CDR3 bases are TGTGCCAGCAGCCCCCCCAAAGAAGCTAACACCGGGGAGCTGTTTTTT. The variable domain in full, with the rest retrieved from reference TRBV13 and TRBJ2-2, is AAGVIQSPRHLIKEKRETATLKCYPIPRHDTVYWYQQGPGQDPQFLISFYEKMQSDKGSIPDRFSAQQFSDYHSELNMSSLELGDSALYFCASSPPKEANTGELFFGEGSRLTVL.

CDR3 in DNA: TGTGCCAGCAGTCCGGGACACAACTCTGGGGCCAACGTCCTGACTTTC. It yields the protein CASSPGHNSGANVLTF. The rearrangement links TRBV27 to TRBJ2-6; TRBD1 is a possible D gene (6 bases). The CDR3 has 16 amino acids. Trimming took 5 bases from V and 0 from J, leaving 11 bases between them. Germline-derived CDR1 and CDR2 are MNHEY and SMNVEV (reference sequence).

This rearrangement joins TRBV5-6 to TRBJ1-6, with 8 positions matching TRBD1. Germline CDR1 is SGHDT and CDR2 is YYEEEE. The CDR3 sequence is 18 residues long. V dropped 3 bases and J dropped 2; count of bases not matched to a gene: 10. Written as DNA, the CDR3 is TGTGCCAGCAGCTCCCTAGGACAGGGTGGCACCTATAATTCACCCCTCCACTTT. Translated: CASSSLGQGGTYNSPLHF.

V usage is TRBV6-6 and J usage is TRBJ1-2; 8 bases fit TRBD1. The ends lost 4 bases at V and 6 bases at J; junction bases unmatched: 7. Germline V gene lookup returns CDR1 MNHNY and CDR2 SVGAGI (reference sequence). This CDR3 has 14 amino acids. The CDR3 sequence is CASSLVTGEDGYTF. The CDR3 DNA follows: TGTGCCAGCAGTTTGGTGACAGGGGAGGATGGCTACACCTTC.

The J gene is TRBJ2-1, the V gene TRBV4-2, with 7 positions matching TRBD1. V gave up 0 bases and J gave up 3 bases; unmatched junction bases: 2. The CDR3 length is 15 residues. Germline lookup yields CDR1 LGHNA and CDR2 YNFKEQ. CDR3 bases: TGTGCCAGCAGCCAAGAAGGGGGCATCTACAATGAGCAGTTCTTC. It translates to CASSQEGGIYNEQFF.

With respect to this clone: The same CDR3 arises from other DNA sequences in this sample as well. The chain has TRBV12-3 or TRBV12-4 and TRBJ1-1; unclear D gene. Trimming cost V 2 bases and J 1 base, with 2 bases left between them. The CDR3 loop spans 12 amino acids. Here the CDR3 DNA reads TGTGCCAGCAGTTTACGGAACACTGAAGCTTTCTTT. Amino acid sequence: CASSLRNTEAFF.

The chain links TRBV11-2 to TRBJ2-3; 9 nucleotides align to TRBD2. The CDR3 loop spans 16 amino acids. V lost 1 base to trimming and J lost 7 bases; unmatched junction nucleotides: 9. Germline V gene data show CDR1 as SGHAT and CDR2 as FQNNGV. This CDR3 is CASSLGMVAGVNTQYF. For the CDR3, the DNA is TGTGCCAGCAGCTTAGGAATGGTAGCGGGGGTAAATACGCAGTATTTT.

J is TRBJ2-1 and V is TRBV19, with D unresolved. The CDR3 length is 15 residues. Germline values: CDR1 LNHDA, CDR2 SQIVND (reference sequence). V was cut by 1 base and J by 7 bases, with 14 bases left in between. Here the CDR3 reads CASSIVTAARNEQFF. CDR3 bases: TGTGCCAGTAGTATAGTAACAGCTGCTAGAAATGAGCAGTTCTTC.

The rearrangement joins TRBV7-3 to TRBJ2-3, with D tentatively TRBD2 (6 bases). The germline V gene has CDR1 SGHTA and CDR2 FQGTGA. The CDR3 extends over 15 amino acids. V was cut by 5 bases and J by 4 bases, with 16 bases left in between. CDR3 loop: CASSPSVLAPDTQYF. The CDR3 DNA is TGTGCCAGCAGCCCATCGGTACTAGCTCCAGATACGCAGTATTTT.

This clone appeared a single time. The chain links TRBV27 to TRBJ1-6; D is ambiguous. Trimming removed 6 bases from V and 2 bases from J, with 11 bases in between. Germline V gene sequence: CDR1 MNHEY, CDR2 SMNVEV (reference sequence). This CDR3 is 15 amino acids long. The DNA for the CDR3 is TGTGCCAGCAGCTTCGGTGCCCCCTATAATTCACCCCTCCACTTT. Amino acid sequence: CASSFGAPYNSPLHF.